Below, one TCR beta chain is given with its context. The germline gives CDR1 SGHNT, CDR2 YYREEE (reference sequence). The V gene end was trimmed by 4 bases and the J gene end by 0 bases; junction bases not matched to a gene: 7. The CDR3 has 17 residues. The data were taken from a study of blood T cell repertoires in COVID-19. On the study more broadly: The United States, Italy and Spain supplied acute and convalescent COVID-19 samples.

Two negative PCRs, clearance, or symptom resolution were required of recovered Cohort 3 donors. Libraries were prepared by immunoSEQ multiplex PCR; TCRdb keeps only in-frame clonotypes and omits some of them. The sample shows about 210,000 clones, roughly 90% of them seen only once. What was sequenced was PBMCs or T cells enriched from blood (not recorded which). The V call is TRBV5-4, the J call TRBJ1-3, with 10 nucleotides matching TRBD1. The clonotype comes from a young woman who had recovered from COVID-19. The CDR3 protein is CASSPGTGVGSGNTIYF. As DNA, the CDR3 is TGTGCCAGCAGCCCCGGGACAGGGGTGGGCTCTGGAAACACCATATATTTT.